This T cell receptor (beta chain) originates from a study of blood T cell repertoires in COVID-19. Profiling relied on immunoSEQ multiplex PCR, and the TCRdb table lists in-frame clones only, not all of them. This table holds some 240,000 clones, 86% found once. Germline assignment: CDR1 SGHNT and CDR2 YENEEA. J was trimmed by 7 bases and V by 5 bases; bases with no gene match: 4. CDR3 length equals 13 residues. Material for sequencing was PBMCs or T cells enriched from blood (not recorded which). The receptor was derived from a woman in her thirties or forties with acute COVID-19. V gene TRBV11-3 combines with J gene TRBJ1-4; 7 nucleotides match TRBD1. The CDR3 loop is CASSNRDSEKLFF. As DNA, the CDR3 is TGTGCCAGCAGCAACCGGGACAGTGAAAAACTGTTTTTT.